This T cell receptor beta chain was captured in a study of cytomegalovirus exposure and HLA in healthy donors. As to this clone: Its specificity is not known.

Researchers ran the PCR with 60 Vbeta and 13 Jbeta primers. The table came from immunoSEQ multiplex PCR; TCRdb's copy has only in-frame clones and leaves some out. The sample lists approximately 190,000 clones; around 87% were seen once. Study-level points and caveats: The study listed roughly 160 cytomegalovirus-associated TCR beta chains. Among immune exposure information, only CMV serostatus was available. In vitro work confirmed that a few CMV-associated chains recognize CMV antigens.

The sample taken for sequencing was PBMCs. The sequence was obtained from a boy younger than 10 in good health and CMV-seronegative.

Written as DNA, the CDR3 is TGTGCCAGCAGCTTCGCTAGGACAGGGTATGCAACAGGAGATACGCAGTATTTT. As protein: CASSFARTGYATGDTQYF. The chain is built from TRBV7-8 and TRBJ2-3; the match to TRBD1 covers 8 bases. This CDR3 is built from 18 residues. The ends lost 3 bases at V and 5 bases at J; junction bases unmatched: 16. Germline loops: CDR1 SGHVS, CDR2 FQNEAQ.